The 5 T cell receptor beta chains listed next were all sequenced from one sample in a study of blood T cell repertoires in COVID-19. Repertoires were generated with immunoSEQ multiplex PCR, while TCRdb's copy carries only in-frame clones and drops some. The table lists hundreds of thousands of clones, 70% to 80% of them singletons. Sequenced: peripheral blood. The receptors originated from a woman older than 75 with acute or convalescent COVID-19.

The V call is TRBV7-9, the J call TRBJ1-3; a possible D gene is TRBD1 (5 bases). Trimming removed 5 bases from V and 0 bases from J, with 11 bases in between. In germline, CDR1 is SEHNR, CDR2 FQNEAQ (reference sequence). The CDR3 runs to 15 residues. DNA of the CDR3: TGTGCCAGCAGCGAAGAGGACATCTCTGGAAACACCATATATTTT. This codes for CASSEEDISGNTIYF.

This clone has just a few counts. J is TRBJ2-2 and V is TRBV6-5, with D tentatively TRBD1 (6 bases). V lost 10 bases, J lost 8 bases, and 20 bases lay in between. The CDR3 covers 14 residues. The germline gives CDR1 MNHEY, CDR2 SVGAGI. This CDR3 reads CATCSRGGKGELFF. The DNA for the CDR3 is TGTGCCACATGTTCCAGGGGTGGGAAAGGGGAGCTGTTTTTT.

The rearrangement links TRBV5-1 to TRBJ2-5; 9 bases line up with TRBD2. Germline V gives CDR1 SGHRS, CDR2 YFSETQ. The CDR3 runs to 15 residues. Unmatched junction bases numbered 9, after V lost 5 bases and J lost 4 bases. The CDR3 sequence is CASRDSGRVPETQYF. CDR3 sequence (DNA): TGCGCCAGCAGAGATAGCGGGAGAGTTCCAGAGACCCAGTACTTC.

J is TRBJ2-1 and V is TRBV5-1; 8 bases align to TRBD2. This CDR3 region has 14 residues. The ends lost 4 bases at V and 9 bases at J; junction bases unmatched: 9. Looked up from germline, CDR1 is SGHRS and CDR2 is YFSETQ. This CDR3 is CASSPGLAAGEQFF. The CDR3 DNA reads TGCGCCAGCAGCCCCGGACTAGCTGCGGGTGAGCAGTTCTTC.

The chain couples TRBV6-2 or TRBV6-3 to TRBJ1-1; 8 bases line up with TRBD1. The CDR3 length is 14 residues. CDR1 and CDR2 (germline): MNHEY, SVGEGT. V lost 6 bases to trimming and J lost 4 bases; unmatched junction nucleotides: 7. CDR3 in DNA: TGTGCCAGCAGCCCAGGGGGCAGTGGCACTGAAGCTTTCTTT. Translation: CASSPGGSGTEAFF.